Listed here is a single T cell receptor (beta chain). Cryopreserved PBMCs provided 2 to 2.5 micrograms of genomic DNA for the TCR beta libraries. CDR3 size: 16 residues. V lost 3 bases to trimming and J lost 3 bases, with 17 bases between them. Per germline, CDR1 SGHNT and CDR2 YYREEE (reference sequence). The data are from a study of cytotoxic CD8 clonotypes in ibrutinib-treated CLL. Using immunoSEQ multiplex PCR, the repertoire was profiled, and TCRdb retains in-frame clones only, with some absent. The data show more than 45,000 clones, 75% to 90% seen once. The V and J genes are TRBV5-4 and TRBJ2-3; D is perhaps TRBD2 (5 bases). This receptor was identified in a human donor with chronic lymphocytic leukemia. Sequenced here: PBMCs, sampled after 24 months of ibrutinib treatment. The CDR3 bases are TGTGCCAGCAGCTCCCTTAGCGCCTCAGGTACAGATACGCAGTATTTT. Translating gives CASSSLSASGTDTQYF.